This TCR beta chain came from a study of graft-versus-host responses after intestinal transplantation. The overall study: Transplants given to recipients were multivisceral, liver-intestinal, or isolated intestinal. Recipients uniformly received anti-thymocyte globulin induction, followed by tacrolimus and steroids for approximately 3 years.

The data were produced by immunoSEQ multiplex PCR, yet TCRdb's version contains in-frame clones alone and is incomplete. The sample holds 95,000 to 110,000 clones, about 87% seen once. As concerns this clone: The antigen is not known.

Findings of the study overall: Some GvH clones appeared in ileal mucosa or blood before recipient bone marrow.

V was trimmed by 7 bases and J by 2 bases, leaving 16 bases between them. Germline assignment: CDR1 MNHNS and CDR2 SASEGT. The CDR3 totals 15 residues. The material sequenced was unstimulated CD4+ T cells sorted from spleen or lymph node cells, taken before transplant. The rearrangement uses TRBV6-1 and TRBJ2-3, with unresolved D. This clonotype originated in a human donor who was the organ donor for an intestinal transplant. The CDR3 DNA reads TGTGCCAGCACGTCCGGACCGGTGATCACAGATACGCAGTATTTT. Its protein is CASTSGPVITDTQYF.